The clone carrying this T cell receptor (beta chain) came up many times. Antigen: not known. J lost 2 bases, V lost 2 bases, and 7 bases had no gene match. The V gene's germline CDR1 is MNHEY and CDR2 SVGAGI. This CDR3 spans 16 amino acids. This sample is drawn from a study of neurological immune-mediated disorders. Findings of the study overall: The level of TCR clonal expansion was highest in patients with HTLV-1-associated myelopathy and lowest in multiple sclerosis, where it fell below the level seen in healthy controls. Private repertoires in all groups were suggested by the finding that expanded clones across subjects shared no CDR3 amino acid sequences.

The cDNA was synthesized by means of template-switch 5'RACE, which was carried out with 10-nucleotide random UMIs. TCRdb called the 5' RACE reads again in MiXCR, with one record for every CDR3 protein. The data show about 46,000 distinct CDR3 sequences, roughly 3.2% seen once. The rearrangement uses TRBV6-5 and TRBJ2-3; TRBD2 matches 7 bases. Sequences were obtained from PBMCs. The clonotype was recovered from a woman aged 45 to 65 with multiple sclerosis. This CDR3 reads CASSYGASGYTDTQYF. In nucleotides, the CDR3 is TGTGCCAGCAGTTACGGGGCTAGCGGATACACAGATACGCAGTATTTT.